The present entry profiles one T cell receptor beta chain with its context. CDR1 is MNHEY, CDR2 SMNVEV, per germline (reference sequence). The CDR3 sequence is 14 residues long. V lost 6 bases and J lost 6; bases outside the gene matches: 8. The data belong to a study of CD8 T cells in Susac syndrome. The RNA, roughly 0.45 to 1 ug, was put through reverse transcription using random hexamers. A single record per CDR3 protein comes from TCRdb applying MiXCR to the immunoSEQ multiplex PCR reads. The repertoire consists of 120,000 or so distinct CDR3 sequences, with about 94% occurring once and the leading ten covering 0.2% to 0.25%.

Material: CD8+ T cells from PBMCs. The sequence was obtained from a human donor with Susac syndrome. The chain carries TRBV27 and TRBJ2-3; 8 positions agree with TRBD2. The DNA of the CDR3 is TGTGCCAGCAGCCGAGCGGGAGATGCGGATACGCAGTATTTT. Its translation is CASSRAGDADTQYF.